This T cell receptor beta chain was found in a study of a mutant IDH1 vaccine in newly diagnosed glioma. About the study: Patients were started on vaccination 4-6 weeks after radiotherapy alone, or with temozolomide cycles.

Only in-frame clones appear in the TCRdb table, and some are missing; sequencing was by immunoSEQ multiplex PCR. The sample lists around 34,000 clones; roughly 76% were seen once. V was pared by 6 bases and J by 3 bases, with 4 bases of the junction left unmatched. The CDR3 totals 13 residues. Germline values: CDR1 MDHEN, CDR2 SYDVKM. The time point: week 23, last vaccination. Vaccine doses each comprised 300 ug of mutant IDH1 20-mer peptide, with topical imiquimod. In this sample, this clone turned up once. Antigen specificity is unknown. Study observations and caveats: There seemed to be no relation between pseudoprogression and changes in top peripheral T cell clonotypes. Detectable vaccine-induced immune responses arose in approximately 93% of patients.

The chain combines TRBV28 with TRBJ2-7; the match to TRBD1 covers 8 bases. The material was PBMCs, obtained from a glioma patient whose treatment included an IDH1 peptide vaccine. The receptor was derived from a man aged 40-50 years with glioma. The CDR3 region is CASRGQGRYEQYF. The DNA for the CDR3 is TGTGCCAGCAGAGGACAGGGTCGCTACGAGCAGTACTTC.